The sequence of this TCR beta chain was determined in a study of patients and donors after allogeneic stem cell transplantation. This clonotype was observed a handful of times. In germline, CDR1 is SGHDT, CDR2 YYEEEE. The CDR3 length is 15 residues. V was clipped by 0 bases and J by 9 bases; unmatched bases: 8. Each CDR3 protein gets one entry after TCRdb re-called the RT-PCR reads with MiXCR. The sample consists of roughly 960,000 distinct CDR3 sequences, approximately 18% of them appearing once. The receptor was isolated from a human donor who was either an allogeneic HSCT recipient or a stem cell or donor lymphocyte infusion donor (not recorded which). It is not recorded whose cells these are; they may come from a transplant donor. Specimen: blood, either unsorted or a sorted T cell fraction (not recorded which). The chain is built from TRBV5-6 and TRBJ2-1, with 8 bases lining up with TRBD1. The CDR3 reads CASSLGSRGHIEQFF. The CDR3 DNA sequence: TGTGCCAGCAGCTTGGGGAGCAGGGGGCATATTGAGCAGTTCTTC.